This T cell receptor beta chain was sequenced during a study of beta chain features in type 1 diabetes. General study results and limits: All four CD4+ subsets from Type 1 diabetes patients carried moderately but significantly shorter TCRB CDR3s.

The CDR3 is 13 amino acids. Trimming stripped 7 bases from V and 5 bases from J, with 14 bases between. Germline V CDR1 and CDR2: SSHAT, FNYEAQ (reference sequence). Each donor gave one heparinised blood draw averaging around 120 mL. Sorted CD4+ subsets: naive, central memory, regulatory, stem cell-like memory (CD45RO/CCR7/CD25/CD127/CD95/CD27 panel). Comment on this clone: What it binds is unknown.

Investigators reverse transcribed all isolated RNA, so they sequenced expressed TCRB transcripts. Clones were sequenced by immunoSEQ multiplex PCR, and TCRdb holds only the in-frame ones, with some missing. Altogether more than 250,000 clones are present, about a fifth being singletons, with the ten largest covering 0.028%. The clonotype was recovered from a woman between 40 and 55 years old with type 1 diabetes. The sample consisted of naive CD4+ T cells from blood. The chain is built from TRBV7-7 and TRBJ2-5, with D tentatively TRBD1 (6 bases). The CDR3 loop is CASTPQGRETQYF. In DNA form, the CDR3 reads TGTGCCAGCACCCCACAGGGTCGGGAGACCCAGTACTTC.